These 31 T cell receptor beta chains were all obtained from the same sample, sequenced in a study of blood T cell repertoires in COVID-19. The repertoire was sequenced with immunoSEQ multiplex PCR; TCRdb's copy has only in-frame clones and lacks some. The data show approximately 190,000 clones, roughly 80% seen once. Sequencing was carried out using peripheral blood. Receptor source: a woman aged 55-75 years with COVID-19, enrolled during active disease.

The rearrangement uses TRBV6-6 and TRBJ2-3; possible D gene TRBD1, 6 bases. This CDR3 has 13 residues. V shed 1 base and J shed 5 bases, with 7 bases lying between them. The V gene's germline CDR1 is MNHNY and CDR2 SVGAGI (reference sequence). This CDR3 reads CASSYWDIDTQYF. CDR3 DNA sequence: TGTGCCAGCAGTTACTGGGACATAGATACGCAGTATTTT.

The genes are TRBV10-3 and TRBJ2-4; weak D call: TRBD1 (5 bases). The V gene's germline CDR1 is ENHRY and CDR2 SYGVKD. The CDR3 runs to 16 residues. Trimming took 2 bases from V and 5 from J, leaving 16 bases between them. The CDR3 reads CAISEPRTNGENIQYF. The CDR3 DNA reads TGTGCCATCAGTGAGCCAAGGACAAATGGAGAAAACATTCAGTACTTC.

The chain has TRBV3-1 (or the pseudogene TRBV3-2) and TRBJ1-3, with TRBD1 identical over 7 bases. The CDR3 consists of 17 residues. Germline trimming cut 1 base from V and 3 bases from J; bases unmatched to any gene: 9. Germline lookup yields CDR1 LGHDT and CDR2 YNNKEL (reference sequence). The CDR3 loop reads CASSQALTGLRGNTIYF. As DNA, the CDR3 is TGTGCCAGCAGCCAAGCCCTGACAGGGTTACGTGGAAACACCATATATTTT.

CDR3 nucleotides: TGTGCCAGCAGCGTAGCCAGCTACAATGAGCAGTTCTTC. Its protein product is CASSVASYNEQFF. This chain connects TRBV9 to TRBJ2-1; D is ambiguous. This CDR3 is 13 amino acids long. V was trimmed by 0 bases and J by 3 bases, leaving 4 bases between them. From germline, CDR1 is SGDLS and CDR2 YYNGEE. The full variable domain, its missing parts supplied by reference TRBV9 and TRBJ2-1, is DSGVTQTPKHLITATGQRVTLRCSPRSGDLSVYWYQQSLDQGLQFLIQYYNGEERAKGNILERFSAQQFPDLHSELNLSSLELGDSALYFCASSVASYNEQFFGPGTRLTVL.

The chain has TRBV6-5 and TRBJ1-4; D might be TRBD1 (5 bases). The CDR3 spans 13 residues. Germline V gene lookup returns CDR1 MNHEY and CDR2 SVGAGI. The ends were cut back, 9 bases at V and 3 bases at J, with 11 bases in the middle. The CDR3 loop reads CASWQGSNEKLFF. CDR3 in DNA: TGTGCCAGTTGGCAGGGCTCTAATGAAAAACTGTTTTTT.

This chain links TRBV10-1 with TRBJ2-1, with D unclear. Germline CDR1 reads WNHNN; CDR2 reads SYGVQD (reference sequence). The V and J ends lost 3 bases and 6 bases respectively, with 18 bases between them. The CDR3 loop spans 16 amino acids. CDR3 residues: CASSEAEALARNEQFF. The CDR3 coding sequence is TGCGCCAGCAGTGAAGCCGAGGCTCTGGCTCGCAATGAGCAGTTCTTC.

The V gene is TRBV5-1, the J gene TRBJ2-3; possible D gene TRBD2, 6 bases. V was pared by 0 bases and J by 2 bases, with 10 bases between. The germline gives CDR1 SGHRS, CDR2 YFSETQ. The CDR3 is made up of 15 amino acids. CDR3 coding DNA: TGCGCCAGCAGCTTGGAGTCTAGCGACACAGATACGCAGTATTTT. Its translation is CASSLESSDTDTQYF.

The chain employs TRBV25-1 and TRBJ2-5; 8 positions agree with TRBD1. The CDR3 has 13 residues. Germline V gene lookup returns CDR1 MGHDK and CDR2 SYGVNS. Trimming at V came to 6 bases and at J to 5 bases, leaving 5 bases not matched to a gene. The CDR3 DNA follows: TGTGCCAGCAGCAGGACAGGGTTGGAGACCCAGTACTTC. Protein: CASSRTGLETQYF. Together with reference TRBV25-1 and TRBJ2-5, the CDR3 gives the full variable domain: EADIYQTPRYLVIGTGKKITLECSQTMGHDKMYWYQQDPGMELHLIHYSYGVNSTEKGDLSSESTVSRIRTEHFPLTLESARPSHTSQYLCASSRTGLETQYFGPGTRLLVL.

This chain joins TRBV28 and TRBJ2-7; 9 positions agree with TRBD1. The V segment lost 5 bases and the J segment 4 bases; nucleotides outside the gene matches: 12. Per germline, CDR1 MDHEN and CDR2 SYDVKM. The CDR3 sequence is 16 residues long. DNA for the CDR3: TGTGCCAGCAGTCCTGGGACAGGGAGGTTTGTGTACGAGCAGTACTTC. Translation: CASSPGTGRFVYEQYF. Drawing the rest from reference TRBV28 and TRBJ2-7, the complete variable domain is DVKVTQSSRYLVKRTGEKVFLECVQDMDHENMFWYRQDPGLGLRLIYFSYDVKMKEKGDIPEGYSVSREKKERFSLILESASTNQTSMYLCASSPGTGRFVYEQYFGPGTRLTVT.

The chain recombines TRBV28 with TRBJ1-5; weak D call: TRBD1 (5 bases). CDR1 is MDHEN and CDR2 is SYDVKM in the germline V gene. V was pared by 7 bases and J by 4 bases, with 14 bases between. CDR3 length: 14 amino acids. CDR3 in DNA: TGTGCCAGCAAAGCGGGGGGTCGGAATCAGCCCCAGCATTTT. Translating gives CASKAGGRNQPQHF.

The J gene is TRBJ1-5, the V gene TRBV19, with D unclear. Per the germline V gene, CDR1 is LNHDA and CDR2 is SQIVND (reference sequence). V lost 3 bases, J lost 3 bases, and 12 bases lay in between. The CDR3 length is 15 residues. The CDR3 sequence: CASSIGRTSNQPQHF. The CDR3 region has the DNA TGTGCCAGTAGTATTGGCAGGACTTCCAATCAGCCCCAGCATTTT.

This chain joins TRBV27 and TRBJ2-7; TRBD1 agrees at 8 bases. The CDR3 runs to 15 residues. CDR1 is MNHEY, CDR2 SMNVEV, per germline (reference sequence). The ends lost 4 bases at V and 7 bases at J; junction bases unmatched: 12. The CDR3, as DNA: TGTGCCAGCAGTTCCCCGGGACAGGCTAAGAGGGAGCAGTACTTC. Residues: CASSSPGQAKREQYF.

The rearrangement joins TRBV5-8 to TRBJ1-2; TRBD1 agrees at 9 bases. Germline CDR1 SGHTS, CDR2 YDEGEE. V shed 2 bases and J 7 bases; nucleotides not matched to a gene: 3. The CDR3 is 13 residues long. CDR3 coding DNA: TGTGCCAGCAGCTTAGGACAGGGGCTTGGCTACACCTTC. Its protein is CASSLGQGLGYTF.

This rearrangement joins TRBV3-1 (or the pseudogene TRBV3-2) to TRBJ2-1, with D hard to call. The CDR3 runs to 13 residues. The germline V and J ends were trimmed by 1 base and 7 bases, with 8 bases remaining between them. The germline V gene has CDR1 LGHDT and CDR2 YNNKEL (reference sequence). The CDR3 sequence is CASSQVTRNEQFF. For the CDR3, the DNA is TGTGCCAGCAGCCAAGTTACCAGGAATGAGCAGTTCTTC.

The rearrangement joins TRBV5-8 to TRBJ2-2, with a possible D match to TRBD1 (6 bases). CDR1 is SGHTS and CDR2 is YDEGEE in the germline V gene. The V end lost 6 bases, the J end lost 6 bases, and 18 bases lay between the germline ends. This CDR3 is 15 amino acids long. In nucleotides, the CDR3 is TGTGCCAGCAACATAAGGGGGAGTCTGGCCGGGGAGCTGTTTTTT. Its translation is CASNIRGSLAGELFF.

This clone showed up just a few times. This rearrangement joins TRBV30 to TRBJ1-2, with D perhaps TRBD1 (5 bases). The V and J ends lost 7 bases and 8 bases respectively, with 20 bases between them. The CDR3 is made up of 13 amino acids. The germline CDR1 and CDR2 sequences are GTSNPN and SVGIG (reference sequence). CDR3 sequence (DNA): TGTGCCTTTGTTTTTCAGGGTATTAAAGGCTACACCTTC. Translation gives CAFVFQGIKGYTF.

The V call is TRBV12-3 or TRBV12-4, the J call TRBJ2-7, with 8 positions matching TRBD2. The trim removed 2 bases at V and 6 bases at J, leaving 3 bases unmatched. The CDR3 is made up of 13 amino acids. CDR3 coding DNA: TGTGCCAGCAGTTTACGGGAGGGTGGCGAGCAGTACTTC. Translated: CASSLREGGEQYF.

This rearrangement joins TRBV4-3 to TRBJ2-1, with 10 bases matching TRBD1. Germline CDR1 is LGHNA and CDR2 is YSLEER. With V trimmed by 4 bases and J by 7 bases, 7 bases remained unmatched. The CDR3 covers 15 residues. CDR3 nucleotides: TGCGCCAGCAGCCTGAGGGACAGGGGTTATAATGAGCAGTTCTTC. It specifies CASSLRDRGYNEQFF.

The chain carries TRBV6-4 and TRBJ1-4; TRBD1 aligns across 7 bases. The J segment lost 2 bases and the V segment lost 0 bases, leaving 9 bases of the junction unmatched. CDR3 length: 18 residues. The germline V gene has CDR1 MRHNA and CDR2 SNTAGT. The CDR3 loop reads CASSDSRGPYGTNEKLFF. The CDR3 DNA follows: TGTGCCAGCAGTGACTCAAGGGGGCCCTATGGGACTAATGAAAAACTGTTTTTT.

The V call is TRBV7-8, the J call TRBJ2-7, with D possibly TRBD1 on 5 matching bases. The CDR3 totals 15 residues. With 1 base removed from V and 0 bases from J, the gap between germline ends came to 10 bases. Germline V lookup: CDR1 SGHVS, CDR2 FQNEAQ. The CDR3 spells CASSLGGSSSYEQYF. The CDR3 DNA reads TGTGCCAGCAGCTTAGGGGGCTCTAGCTCCTACGAGCAGTACTTC.

The chain is built from TRBV9 and TRBJ2-3, with a tentative D call TRBD1 (6 bases). With 0 bases removed from V and 3 bases from J, the gap between germline ends came to 14 bases. The CDR3 runs to 16 residues. CDR1 SGDLS and CDR2 YYNGEE come from the germline V gene. In nucleotides, the CDR3 is TGTGCCAGCAGCGTAGCGGTGGGGGCGACAACAGATACGCAGTATTTT. It specifies CASSVAVGATTDTQYF.

V and J are TRBV21-1 and TRBJ2-7; TRBD2, the table's D call, lacks a check against the DNA. TRBV21-1 is a known pseudogene. This CDR3 has 15 residues. The DNA of the CDR3 is TGTGCCAGCAGCACCCCCGGGACTACTCCCTACGAGCAGTACGTC. Translation gives CASSTPGTTPYEQYV.

The chain recombines TRBV20-1 with TRBJ1-5; TRBD1 aligns across 11 bases. The CDR3 is 16 amino acids. Germline values: CDR1 DFQATT, CDR2 SNEGSKA (reference sequence). With V trimmed by 3 bases and J by 6 bases, 10 bases remained unmatched. CDR3 residues: CSASGRTGGWSQPQHF. The CDR3 DNA reads TGCAGTGCTAGTGGCCGGACAGGGGGCTGGAGTCAGCCCCAGCATTTT.

The J gene is TRBJ2-7, the V gene TRBV28, with a possible D match to TRBD2 (6 bases). Germline assignment: CDR1 MDHEN and CDR2 SYDVKM. V was trimmed by 2 bases and J by 2 bases, leaving 31 bases between them. The CDR3 sequence is 21 residues long. CDR3 region: CASSLRPEGAGSSLRTYEQYV. CDR3 in DNA: TGTGCCAGCAGTTTAAGGCCGGAAGGAGCCGGGAGCTCCTTACGGACCTACGAGCAGTACGTC.

The chain is built from TRBV19 and TRBJ2-6, with D perhaps matching TRBD2 (5 bases). The CDR3 is 16 residues long. The V end was cut by 7 bases, the J end by 2 bases, with 15 bases between. The germline gives CDR1 LNHDA, CDR2 SQIVND (reference sequence). Here the CDR3 DNA reads TGTGCCAGTACCAGCTGGGATAGCGCTGGGGCCAACGTCCTGACTTTC. Amino acids: CASTSWDSAGANVLTF.

The chain employs TRBV7-8 and TRBJ1-1, with 12 bases that match TRBD1. The germline gives CDR1 SGHVS, CDR2 FQNEAQ. The V segment lost 5 bases and the J segment 6 bases; nucleotides outside the gene matches: 7. The CDR3 consists of 15 residues. The CDR3 DNA reads TGTGCCAGCAGCCGGGGACAGGGGGCGATCGCTGAAGCTTTCTTT. Its protein is CASSRGQGAIAEAFF.

The chain uses TRBV6-5 and TRBJ1-1; D not certain. Trimming took off 6 bases at V and 10 bases at J, with 12 bases between the two ends. Germline V lookup: CDR1 MNHEY, CDR2 SVGAGI. The CDR3 runs 11 residues. The CDR3 reads CASSLGESAFF. The CDR3 DNA sequence: TGTGCCAGCAGCCTTGGGGAGTCAGCTTTCTTT.

The genes are TRBV28 and TRBJ1-1; unclear D gene. The CDR3 contains 14 residues. Trimming cost V 2 bases and J 5 bases, with 12 bases left between them. Germline V CDR1 and CDR2: MDHEN, SYDVKM. CDR3 region: CASSLRAGRTEAFF. The CDR3 nucleotides are TGTGCCAGCAGTTTAAGGGCGGGGAGGACTGAAGCTTTCTTT.

The rearrangement joins TRBV6-2 or TRBV6-3 to TRBJ1-5; TRBD1 matches 9 bases. CDR1 and CDR2 (germline): MNHEY, SVGEGT. V shed 0 bases, J shed 9 bases, and the junction held 6 bases outside the gene matches. This CDR3 comprises 15 residues. CDR3 sequence: CASSYSGGQGRPQHF. The DNA for the CDR3 is TGTGCCAGCAGTTACTCGGGGGGACAGGGTAGGCCCCAGCATTTT.

The genes are TRBV7-8 and TRBJ1-2; D might be TRBD1 (6 bases). This CDR3 spans 13 amino acids. Looked up from germline, CDR1 is SGHVS and CDR2 is FQNEAQ. V lost 1 base and J 8 bases, leaving 11 bases between the germline ends. The CDR3 DNA is TGTGCCAGCAGCTTAGGGACAGTACGCGGCTACACCTTC. This encodes CASSLGTVRGYTF.

This clone was seen only once. The chain has TRBV6-2 or TRBV6-3 and TRBJ2-1, with D perhaps matching TRBD2 (6 bases). Trimming cost V 6 bases and J 10 bases, with 16 bases left between them. This CDR3 contains 13 residues. Germline lookup yields CDR1 MNHEY and CDR2 SVGEGT. In DNA, the CDR3 is TGTGCCAGCAGCCTAACTAGCCAGGGCGAGCAGTTCTTC. Translation gives CASSLTSQGEQFF.